This entry is about one TCR beta chain. These data are taken from a study of blood T cell repertoires in COVID-19. Across the study: The United States, Italy and Spain supplied acute and convalescent COVID-19 samples. Sample material is recorded as cDNA or gDNA derived from T cells, B-cell-depleted T cells, or PBMCs.

Authors' data handling: Amplification of reference gene primers was used by the study to estimate nucleated cell counts. The protocol was immunoSEQ multiplex PCR, while the TCRdb copy is restricted to in-frame clones and leaves out a portion. V, J and clone size are those of that table, while D and trimming were read from the DNA. The table lists more than 85,000 clones, 87% of them singletons. CDR3 length: 13 residues. The V end was cut by 2 bases, the J end by 2 bases, with 9 bases between. Germline V CDR1 and CDR2: GTSNPN, SVGIG (reference sequence). Material for sequencing was peripheral blood. The J gene is TRBJ1-1, the V gene TRBV30, with a tentative D call TRBD1 (6 bases). The clonotype comes from a human donor in a cohort sampled during active COVID-19. The CDR3 bases are TGTGCCTGGAGTCTGGACAGTAACACTGAAGCTTTCTTT. Translated: CAWSLDSNTEAFF. Full variable domain (outside the CDR3, taken from reference TRBV30 and TRBJ1-1): SQTIHQWPATLVQPVGSPLSLECTVEGTSNPNLYWYRQAAGRGLQLLFYSVGIGQISSEVPQNLSASRPQDRQFILSSKKLLLSDSGFYLCAWSLDSNTEAFFGQGTRLTVV.